One and the same sample provided the 10 T cell receptor beta chains below, sequenced in a study of T cells in Graves' hyperthyroidism and ophthalmopathy. Amplified TCR beta CDR3 regions came from RNA transcripts. An initial round of RT-PCR targeting the TCR CDR3 relied on the HTBI primer set. TCRdb called the multiplex PCR reads again in MiXCR, with one record for every CDR3 protein. The sample consists of under 400,000 distinct CDR3 sequences, more than 11% of them appearing once. Sample: blood. Receptor source: a woman aged 55 to 70 with Graves' hyperthyroidism.

This clonotype was seen only a few times. The rearrangement links TRBV28 to TRBJ1-4, with D maybe TRBD1 (6 bases). V was trimmed by 5 bases and J by 7 bases, leaving 17 bases between them. This CDR3 spans 15 amino acids. Germline-derived CDR1 and CDR2 are MDHEN and SYDVKM. The CDR3 DNA reads TGTGCCAGCAGTGGGGGGGTGGGGGCGGGTGAAAAACTGTTTTTT. It codes for CASSGGVGAGEKLFF.

In its sample, this clonotype was seen a few times. The rearrangement uses TRBV5-6 and TRBJ1-5, with D unclear. V lost 5 bases and J 4 bases, leaving 13 bases between the germline ends. The germline V gene has CDR1 SGHDT and CDR2 YYEEEE. The CDR3 sequence is 14 residues long. The CDR3 bases are TGTGCCAGCAGTTGGCGGGCCACGAATCAGCCCCAGCATTTT. This gives the protein CASSWRATNQPQHF.

A few counts support this clonotype. This rearrangement joins TRBV6-5 to TRBJ2-2, with 11 bases that match TRBD2. The CDR3 is 17 amino acids. Germline loops: CDR1 MNHEY, CDR2 SVGAGI. V trimming: 2 bases; J trimming: 6 bases; junction bases outside the gene matches: 8. The CDR3 DNA reads TGTGCCAGCAGTTACGATAGCGGGAGGGCCCGGGCCGGGGAGCTGTTTTTT. Translation gives CASSYDSGRARAGELFF.

This clonotype was counted a few times. A clone one base away is much larger, so this may be a read error. The chain uses TRBV28 and TRBJ2-1; 11 bases match TRBD2. This CDR3 comprises 17 residues. The germline V gene encodes CDR1 MDHEN and CDR2 SYDVKM. For the CDR3, the DNA is TGTGCCGGCAGTTTCGCAGGGGCTAGCGGGAGGAGGGTTGAGCAGTTCTTC. Amino acid sequence: CAGSFAGASGRRVEQFF.

This clonotype appeared many times. V and J are TRBV12-5 and TRBJ1-2; 7 bases match TRBD1. Germline CDR1 and CDR2: LGHNT and FRNRAP. This CDR3 has 15 residues. The trim removed 7 bases at V and 3 bases at J, leaving 11 bases unmatched. CDR3: CASDEYRDSYYGYTF. Written as DNA, the CDR3 is TGTGCTAGTGACGAATACCGGGACAGTTACTATGGCTACACCTTC.

This clonotype was detected ten times or more. V and J are TRBV11-3 and TRBJ1-1; 8 bases map to TRBD1. Germline trimming cut 9 bases from V and 1 base from J; bases unmatched to any gene: 4. There are 13 residues in the CDR3. Germline CDR1 reads SGHNT; CDR2 reads YENEEA. CDR3 loop: CASGQGSNTEAFF. CDR3 nucleotides: TGTGCCAGTGGACAGGGATCGAACACTGAAGCTTTCTTT.

About this clonotype: This may arise from a read error, as a much more abundant clone is one base away. The genes are TRBV7-9 and TRBJ1-2, with TRBD1 as a possible D gene (6 bases). Germline CDR1 reads SEHNR; CDR2 reads FQNEAQ (reference sequence). The germline V and J ends were trimmed by 7 bases and 3 bases, with 21 bases remaining between them. The CDR3 has 16 residues. The CDR3 DNA reads as TGTGCCAGCACCCTGGGAGGGGGGCTATTTGACTATGGCTACACCTTC. As protein: CASTLGGGLFDYGYTF.

This clonotype was picked up many times. J is TRBJ1-5 and V is TRBV18, with 11 bases identical to TRBD1. The CDR3 loop spans 16 amino acids. V trimming: 6 bases; J trimming: 5 bases; junction bases outside the gene matches: 9. Germline-derived CDR1 and CDR2 are KGHSH and LQKENI. The chain's CDR3 is CASSPTGTGGYQPQHF. Written as DNA, the CDR3 is TGTGCCAGCTCCCCCACCGGGACAGGGGGTTATCAGCCCCAGCATTTT.

The rearrangement joins TRBV29-1 to TRBJ2-7; 7 nucleotides agree with TRBD1. The V segment lost 4 bases and the J segment 2 bases; nucleotides outside the gene matches: 5. The CDR3 extends over 13 amino acids. The germline gives CDR1 SQVTM, CDR2 ANQGSEA. CDR3: CSVGDSAPYEQYF. In DNA, the CDR3 is TGCAGCGTTGGGGACAGTGCCCCCTACGAGCAGTACTTC.

On this clonotype itself: Being one base from a much bigger clone, this may be a read error. The rearrangement uses TRBV28 and TRBJ1-4, with D maybe TRBD1 (5 bases). Germline assignment: CDR1 MDHEN and CDR2 SYDVKM. This CDR3 has 14 amino acids. Between the trimmed V and J ends, which lost 8 bases and 4 bases, there was a span of 14 bases. The CDR3 loop is CASLPGGNNEKLFF. The CDR3 bases are TGTGCCAGCCTTCCCGGGGGGAATAATGAAAAACTGTTTTTT.